This T cell receptor (beta chain) is drawn from a study of PD-L1 blockade in urothelial cancer. Germline loops: CDR1 LNHDA, CDR2 SQIVND (reference sequence). This CDR3 has 18 amino acids. V shed 3 bases and J shed 0 bases, with 18 bases lying between them. Clones were sequenced by immunoSEQ multiplex PCR, and TCRdb holds only the in-frame ones, with some missing. The table includes under 95,000 clones, 65% to 85% detected once. Stated time point: pretreatment peripheral blood. The number of samples from each patient was between 1 and 8, taken pretreatment and on-treatment. The rearrangement uses TRBV19 and TRBJ2-4, with TRBD2 as a possible D gene (7 bases). The sequencing used PBMCs, collected around atezolizumab (anti-PD-L1) treatment. This receptor was obtained from a man in his sixties with urothelial cancer. CDR3 region: CASSISVGGAEAKNIQYF. CDR3 nucleotides: TGTGCCAGTAGTATCTCGGTTGGGGGGGCTGAAGCCAAAAACATTCAGTACTTC. The whole variable domain, remainder taken from reference TRBV19 and TRBJ2-4, is DGGITQSPKYLFRKEGQNVTLSCEQNLNHDAMYWYRQDPGQGLRLIYYSQIVNDFQKGDIAEGYSVSREKKESFPLTVTSAQKNPTAFYLCASSISVGGAEAKNIQYFGAGTRLSVL.